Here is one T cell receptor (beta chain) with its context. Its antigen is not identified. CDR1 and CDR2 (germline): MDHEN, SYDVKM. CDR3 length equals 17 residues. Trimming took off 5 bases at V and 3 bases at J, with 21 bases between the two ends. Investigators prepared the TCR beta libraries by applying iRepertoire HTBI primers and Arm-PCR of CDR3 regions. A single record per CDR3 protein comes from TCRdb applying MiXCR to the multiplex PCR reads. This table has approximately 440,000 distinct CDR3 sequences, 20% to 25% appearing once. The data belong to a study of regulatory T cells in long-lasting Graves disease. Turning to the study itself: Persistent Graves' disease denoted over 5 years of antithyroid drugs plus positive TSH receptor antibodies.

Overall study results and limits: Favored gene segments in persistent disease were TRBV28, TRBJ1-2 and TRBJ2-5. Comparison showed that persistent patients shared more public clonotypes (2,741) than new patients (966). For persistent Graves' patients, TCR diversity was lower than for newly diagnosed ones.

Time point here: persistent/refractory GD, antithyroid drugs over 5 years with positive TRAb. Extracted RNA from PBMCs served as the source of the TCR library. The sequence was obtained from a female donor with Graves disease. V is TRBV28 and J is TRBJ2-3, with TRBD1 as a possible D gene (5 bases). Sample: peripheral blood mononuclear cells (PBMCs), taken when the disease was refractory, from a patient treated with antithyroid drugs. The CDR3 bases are TGTGCCAGCAGTCCGGACCTCAGGGAATGGGTTACAGATACGCAGTATTTT. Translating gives CASSPDLREWVTDTQYF.